This T cell receptor beta chain was sequenced in a study of shared clonotypes between healthy human individuals. This CDR3 is 13 amino acids long. Germline V CDR1 and CDR2: LNHDA, SQIVND (reference sequence). Trimming removed 2 bases from V and 6 bases from J, with 10 bases in between. Profiling relied on immunoSEQ multiplex PCR, and the TCRdb table lists in-frame clones only, not all of them. The sample holds 950,000 to 1,100,000 clones; roughly 75% are singletons and the top ten take about 1.5%. This sequence was found in a man aged 18 to 30 in good health. The V and J genes are TRBV19 and TRBJ1-2; a weak D match, TRBD1 (5 bases). Sequenced material: memory CD4+ T cells sorted from blood. Subset defined: CD45RA-negative fraction. The CDR3 DNA follows: TGTGCCAGTAGTATAAATGGGGGGAATGGCTACACCTTC. Translating gives CASSINGGNGYTF.